The 24 T cell receptor beta chains in this list originate from one sample, sequenced in a study of T cell responses to AZD1222 COVID-19 vaccine (dated by TCRdb to 2020 to 2023). The library relied on the immunoSEQ multiplex PCR assay. Entries here come from immuneACCESS through TCRdb and include only in-frame sequences with V and J called. Some clones fail to appear in such tables; in the studies checked, an unresolved V gene covers under half of the shortfall, and the cause of the remainder is unknown. Counted in this sample were 100,000 to 150,000 clones; 88% of them appeared once. Over 6.5% of the sample lies in the top ten. The time point tag for this specimen amounts to: baseline before first vaccination. Sequencing used peripheral blood, obtained on day 0 of AZD1222 vaccination. The receptors derive from an adult in good health.

V usage is TRBV7-2 and J usage is TRBJ2-5; D gene uncertain. V lost 7 bases to trimming and J lost 5 bases, with 14 bases between them. Germline V gene data show CDR1 as SGHTA and CDR2 as FQGNSA. This CDR3 is 13 amino acids long. The CDR3 reads CASTSYSQETQYF. CDR3 in DNA: TGTGCCAGCACCTCTTACAGTCAGGAGACCCAGTACTTC.

The V gene is TRBV2, the J gene TRBJ2-7, with TRBD1 matching 9 bases. The germline CDR1 and CDR2 sequences are SNHLY and FYNNEI. The CDR3 spans 12 residues. V trimming: 11 bases; J trimming: 3 bases; junction bases outside the gene matches: 5. The CDR3 nucleotides read TGTGCCTCGGACAGGGGTCTCTACGAGCAGTACTTC. Protein sequence: CASDRGLYEQYF.

The chain is built from TRBV30 and TRBJ2-3; D remains unclear. Germline CDR1 reads GTSNPN; CDR2 reads SVGIG (reference sequence). Trimming removed 5 bases at V and 1 base at J, with 7 bases between. CDR3 length: 12 residues. CDR3 nucleotides: TGTGCCTGGGACACCGGCACAGATACGCAGTATTTT. Amino acids: CAWDTGTDTQYF.

The chain combines TRBV19 with TRBJ2-5; D is possibly TRBD2 (6 bases). V was pared by 10 bases and J by 9 bases, with 21 bases between. From germline, CDR1 is LNHDA and CDR2 SQIVND (reference sequence). CDR3 size: 13 residues. CDR3 amino acids: CATQEGSGRPQYF. The CDR3 DNA follows: TGTGCCACCCAGGAGGGATCTGGGAGACCCCAGTACTTC.

The V call is TRBV28, the J call TRBJ1-5; D gene uncertain. Between the trimmed V and J ends, which lost 6 bases and 6 bases, there was a span of 15 bases. The CDR3 spans 14 residues. Germline CDR1 is MDHEN and CDR2 is SYDVKM. Written as DNA, the CDR3 is TGTGCCAGCAGCCCGACCGCCGGAGGTCAGCCCCAGCATTTT. This translates into CASSPTAGGQPQHF.

The chain recombines TRBV4-1 with TRBJ1-6; D is ambiguous. The CDR3 sequence is 18 residues long. V was shortened by 0 bases and J by 2 bases, with 14 bases between the two germline ends. Germline CDR1 MGHRA, CDR2 YSYEKL. CDR3 bases: TGCGCCAGCAGCCAAGATGCGGCCAGGCCGACCTATAATTCACCCCTCCACTTT. Translation gives CASSQDAARPTYNSPLHF.

The V call is TRBV6-5, the J call TRBJ2-3, with a tentative D call TRBD2 (5 bases). Trimming pared 4 bases from V and 4 bases from J, leaving 9 bases between. The CDR3 is 13 residues long. Germline assignment: CDR1 MNHEY and CDR2 SVGAGI. CDR3 sequence: CASSSRGADTQYF. The CDR3 coding sequence is TGTGCCAGCAGTTCCCGGGGAGCAGATACGCAGTATTTT.

This chain connects TRBV18 to TRBJ2-7, with unresolved D. V was shortened by 2 bases and J by 2 bases, with 10 bases between the two germline ends. CDR3 length: 14 amino acids. Germline CDR1 KGHSH, CDR2 LQKENI. In nucleotides, the CDR3 is TGTGCCAGCTCACCAGAAAACCACCCCTACGAGCAGTACTTC. Its protein is CASSPENHPYEQYF. Based on the CDR3 plus reference TRBV18 and TRBJ2-7, the full variable domain is NAGVMQNPRHLVRRRGQEARLRCSPMKGHSHVYWYRQLPEEGLKFMVYLQKENIIDESGMPKERFSAEFPKEGPSILRIQQVVRGDSAAYFCASSPENHPYEQYFGPGTRLTVT.

The rearrangement joins TRBV6-6 to TRBJ2-7; TRBD1 matches 11 bases. The ends lost 10 bases at V and 5 bases at J; junction bases unmatched: 10. Per germline, CDR1 MNHNY and CDR2 SVGAGI (reference sequence). This CDR3 contains 14 residues. Here the CDR3 DNA reads TGTGCCACCTATATAGGACAGGGGGCCAACGAGCAGTACTTC. Translation gives CATYIGQGANEQYF.

This clone was counted once. The V gene is TRBV14, the J gene TRBJ2-5; D gene unclear. Germline CDR1 SGHDN, CDR2 FVKESK. This CDR3 spans 14 amino acids. V gave up 1 base and J gave up 2 bases, with 8 bases separating them. The CDR3 region is CASSQGRFQETQYF. DNA of the CDR3: TGTGCCAGCAGCCAAGGAAGGTTTCAAGAGACCCAGTACTTC.

The chain joins TRBV6-5 to TRBJ1-4; D ambiguous. The germline CDR1 and CDR2 sequences are MNHEY and SVGAGI. V lost 0 bases, J lost 0 bases, and 5 bases lay in between. The CDR3 is 15 amino acids. The CDR3 nucleotides are TGTGCCAGCAGTTACTCTAAAACAACTAATGAAAAACTGTTTTTT. Amino acids: CASSYSKTTNEKLFF.

The gene calls are TRBV2 and TRBJ2-2, with D hard to call. Trimming stripped 4 bases from V and 3 bases from J, with 12 bases between. CDR1 is SNHLY, CDR2 FYNNEI, per germline. The CDR3 covers 15 residues. CDR3 in amino acids: CASSAQPGYTGELFF. The CDR3 bases are TGTGCCAGCAGTGCACAGCCCGGGTACACCGGGGAGCTGTTTTTT.

The chain carries TRBV28 and TRBJ2-7; tentative D call: TRBD2 (7 bases). This CDR3 contains 15 residues. The V gene lost 7 bases and the J gene lost 4 bases, with 20 bases spanning the gap. Germline V gene data show CDR1 as MDHEN and CDR2 as SYDVKM. As DNA, the CDR3 is TGTGCCAGCAAGGGAGGGGCGGGACAACAGTACGAGCAGTACTTC. It is translated as CASKGGAGQQYEQYF.

This chain links TRBV5-1 with TRBJ1-6, with D tentatively TRBD1 (6 bases). The ends were cut back, 5 bases at V and 6 bases at J, with 6 bases in the middle. Germline CDR1 SGHRS, CDR2 YFSETQ. The CDR3 runs to 12 residues. CDR3 amino acids: CASRDSNSPLHF. The CDR3 coding sequence is TGCGCCAGCAGGGACAGTAATTCACCCCTCCACTTT.

The rearrangement joins TRBV12-5 to TRBJ2-5; D ambiguous. This CDR3 spans 15 amino acids. The germline V gene encodes CDR1 LGHNT and CDR2 FRNRAP. Trimming pared 3 bases from V and 3 bases from J, leaving 14 bases between. The CDR3 sequence: CASGLFARAEETQYF. In DNA form, the CDR3 reads TGTGCTAGTGGTTTATTCGCTCGGGCGGAAGAGACCCAGTACTTC.

The chain has TRBV7-8 and TRBJ2-1; 12 nucleotides align to TRBD1. The CDR3 contains 17 residues. In germline, CDR1 is SGHVS, CDR2 FQNEAQ. V dropped 3 bases and J dropped 9; count of bases not matched to a gene: 12. CDR3 in amino acids: CASSLRRDRGRLGEQFF. Written as DNA, the CDR3 is TGTGCCAGCAGCTTGCGCCGGGACAGGGGGCGACTCGGTGAGCAGTTCTTC. Drawing the rest from reference TRBV7-8 and TRBJ2-1, the complete variable domain is GAGVSQSPRYKVAKRGQDVALRCDPISGHVSLFWYQQALGQGPEFLTYFQNEAQLDKSGLPSDRFFAERPEGSVSTLKIQRTQQEDSAVYLCASSLRRDRGRLGEQFFGPGTRLTVL.

The rearrangement uses TRBV10-1 and TRBJ2-1; TRBD2 matches 11 bases. CDR3 length: 16 amino acids. Trimming cost V 2 bases and J 5 bases; bases outside gene matches: 5. Germline V lookup: CDR1 WNHNN, CDR2 SYGVQD (reference sequence). Here the CDR3 reads CASSELGTSGNNEQFF. The CDR3 coding sequence is TGCGCCAGCAGTGAGCTCGGGACTAGCGGAAACAATGAGCAGTTCTTC.

This rearrangement joins TRBV10-1 to TRBJ2-2, with D unclear. The CDR3 contains 12 residues. Germline V gene lookup returns CDR1 WNHNN and CDR2 SYGVQD (reference sequence). Trimming pared 6 bases from V and 2 bases from J, leaving 4 bases between. CDR3 sequence: CASRENTGELFF. The CDR3 bases are TGCGCCAGCAGGGAAAACACCGGGGAGCTGTTTTTT.

This clone was recorded only once. The chain joins TRBV7-6 to TRBJ1-3; D remains ambiguous. Trimming took off 6 bases at V and 4 bases at J, with 10 bases between the two ends. CDR1 SGHVS and CDR2 FNYEAQ come from the germline V gene. This CDR3 is built from 13 residues. CDR3 sequence (DNA): TGTGCCAGCAGTCAAAATCCAGGAAACACCATATATTTT. Translating gives CASSQNPGNTIYF.

The sample holds one count of this clone. The chain links TRBV5-6 to TRBJ1-5; no firm D call. With 1 base removed from V and 2 bases from J, the gap between germline ends came to 7 bases. Germline CDR1 reads SGHDT; CDR2 reads YYEEEE. The CDR3 sequence is 14 residues long. The CDR3 nucleotides read TGTGCCAGCAGCTTGTTCAGAGGCAATCAGCCCCAGCATTTT. Amino acids: CASSLFRGNQPQHF.

This chain links TRBV5-1 with TRBJ2-5; weak D call: TRBD2 (6 bases). Germline assignment: CDR1 SGHRS and CDR2 YFSETQ. CDR3 length: 15 residues. V lost 6 bases and J 0 bases, leaving 15 bases between the germline ends. The CDR3 region is CASTRDGGDQETQYF. As DNA, the CDR3 is TGCGCCAGCACTCGGGACGGGGGAGACCAAGAGACCCAGTACTTC.

This clone was counted a few times. CDR3 loop: CASSSTSGSSYEQYF. CDR3 in DNA: TGTGCCAGCAGCTCTACTAGCGGAAGCTCCTACGAGCAGTACTTC. The rearrangement joins TRBV5-5 to TRBJ2-7; 8 bases map to TRBD2. The V and J ends lost 3 bases and 0 bases, in that order; junction bases with no gene match: 5. CDR1 is SGHKS, CDR2 YYEKEE, per germline (reference sequence). The CDR3 runs 15 residues.

The gene calls are TRBV19 and TRBJ2-1; the match to TRBD2 covers 8 bases. Germline CDR1 and CDR2: LNHDA and SQIVND (reference sequence). Trimming at V came to 4 bases and at J to 8 bases, leaving 7 bases not matched to a gene. The CDR3 runs 14 residues. CDR3 coding DNA: TGTGCCAGTAGTAGCGGGGGGCTACCCGATGAGCAGTTCTTC. This translates into CASSSGGLPDEQFF.

Concerning this clone itself: At one end, the junction sequence differs from germline, possibly due to a read error. The J gene is TRBJ2-1, the V gene TRBV7-7; 7 positions match TRBD2. Germline assignment: CDR1 SSHAT and CDR2 FNYEAQ (reference sequence). CDR3 length equals 16 residues. CDR3 loop: CASSLVRGSSYNEQFF. Here the CDR3 DNA reads TGTGCTAGCAGCTTAGTGCGGGGGAGCTCCTACAATGAGCAGTTCTTC.